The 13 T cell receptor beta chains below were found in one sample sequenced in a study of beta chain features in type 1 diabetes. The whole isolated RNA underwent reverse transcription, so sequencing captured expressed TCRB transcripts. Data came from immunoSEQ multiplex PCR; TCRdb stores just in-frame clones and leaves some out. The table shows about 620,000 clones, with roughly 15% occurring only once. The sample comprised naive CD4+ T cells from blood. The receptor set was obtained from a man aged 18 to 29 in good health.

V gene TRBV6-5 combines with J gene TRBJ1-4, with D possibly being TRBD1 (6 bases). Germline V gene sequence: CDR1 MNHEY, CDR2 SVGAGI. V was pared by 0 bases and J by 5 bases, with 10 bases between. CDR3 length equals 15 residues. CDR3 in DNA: TGTGCCAGCAGTTACTCTCGGGGGGGCAATGAAAAACTGTTTTTT. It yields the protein CASSYSRGGNEKLFF.

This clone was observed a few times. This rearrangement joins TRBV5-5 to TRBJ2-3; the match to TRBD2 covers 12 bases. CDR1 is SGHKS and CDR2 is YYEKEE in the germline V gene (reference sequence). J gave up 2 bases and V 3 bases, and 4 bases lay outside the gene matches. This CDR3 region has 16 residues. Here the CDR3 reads CASSSGLAGTTDTQYF. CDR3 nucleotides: TGTGCCAGCAGCTCCGGACTAGCGGGAACCACAGATACGCAGTATTTT.

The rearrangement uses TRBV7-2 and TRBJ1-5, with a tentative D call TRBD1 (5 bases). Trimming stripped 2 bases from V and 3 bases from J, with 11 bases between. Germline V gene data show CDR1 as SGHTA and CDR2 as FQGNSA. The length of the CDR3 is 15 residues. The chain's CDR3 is CASSLQGPFNQPQHF. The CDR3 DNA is TGTGCCAGCAGCTTACAGGGCCCATTCAATCAGCCCCAGCATTTT.

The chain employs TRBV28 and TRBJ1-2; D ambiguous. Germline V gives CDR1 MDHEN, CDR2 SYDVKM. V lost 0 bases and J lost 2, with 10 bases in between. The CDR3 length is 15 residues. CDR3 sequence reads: CASSLWGIGNYGYTF. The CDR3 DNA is TGTGCCAGCAGTTTATGGGGGATTGGGAACTATGGCTACACCTTC.

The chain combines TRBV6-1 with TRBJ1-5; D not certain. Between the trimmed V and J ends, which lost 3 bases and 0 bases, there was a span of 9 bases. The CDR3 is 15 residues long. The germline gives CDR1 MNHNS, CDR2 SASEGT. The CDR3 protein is CASSERLYSNQPQHF. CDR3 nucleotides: TGTGCCAGCAGTGAGAGACTCTATAGCAATCAGCCCCAGCATTTT.

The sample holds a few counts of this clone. The CDR3 nucleotides read TGTGCCAGCAGCACATCTCAGGGGGCCCACAATGAGCAGTTCTTC. It is translated as CASSTSQGAHNEQFF. The rearrangement joins TRBV7-3 to TRBJ2-1, with TRBD1 matching 8 bases. Looked up from germline, CDR1 is SGHTA and CDR2 is FQGTGA. V gave up 5 bases and J gave up 5 bases; unmatched junction bases: 8. The CDR3 length is 15 residues.

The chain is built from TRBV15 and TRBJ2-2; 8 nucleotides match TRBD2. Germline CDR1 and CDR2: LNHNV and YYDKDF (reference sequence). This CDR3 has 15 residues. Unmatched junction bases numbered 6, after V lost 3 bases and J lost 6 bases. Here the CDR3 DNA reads TGTGCCACCAGCAGGGCTGCCGGGAGGGCCGGGGAGCTGTTTTTT. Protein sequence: CATSRAAGRAGELFF.

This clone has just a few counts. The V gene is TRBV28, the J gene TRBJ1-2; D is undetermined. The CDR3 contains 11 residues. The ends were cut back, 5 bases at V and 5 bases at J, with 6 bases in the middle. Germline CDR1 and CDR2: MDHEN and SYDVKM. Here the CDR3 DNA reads TGTGCCAGCAGTCGGACGTATGGCTACACCTTC. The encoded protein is CASSRTYGYTF.

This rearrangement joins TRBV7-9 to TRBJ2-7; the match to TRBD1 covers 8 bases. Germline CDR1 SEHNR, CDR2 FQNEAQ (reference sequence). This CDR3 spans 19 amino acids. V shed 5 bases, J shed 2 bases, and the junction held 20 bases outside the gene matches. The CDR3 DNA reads TGTGCCAGCAGCCCCCTCACTTCGTTCAGGGGGCCTTCTCCCTACGAGCAGTACTTC. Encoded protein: CASSPLTSFRGPSPYEQYF.

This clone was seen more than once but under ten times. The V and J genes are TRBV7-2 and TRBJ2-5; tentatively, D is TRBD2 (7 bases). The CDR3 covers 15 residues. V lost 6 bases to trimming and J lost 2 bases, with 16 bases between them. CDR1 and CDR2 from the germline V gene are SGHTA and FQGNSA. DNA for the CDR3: TGTGCCAGCAGAGCCGCGGGGGCCGGGCAAGAGACCCAGTACTTC. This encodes CASRAAGAGQETQYF.

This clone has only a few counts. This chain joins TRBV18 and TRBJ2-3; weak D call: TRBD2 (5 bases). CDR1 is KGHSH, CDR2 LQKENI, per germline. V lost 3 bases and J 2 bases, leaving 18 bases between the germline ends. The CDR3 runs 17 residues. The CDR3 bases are TGTGCCAGCTCACCCCGGGGATCGAGGGCGTACACAGATACGCAGTATTTT. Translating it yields CASSPRGSRAYTDTQYF.

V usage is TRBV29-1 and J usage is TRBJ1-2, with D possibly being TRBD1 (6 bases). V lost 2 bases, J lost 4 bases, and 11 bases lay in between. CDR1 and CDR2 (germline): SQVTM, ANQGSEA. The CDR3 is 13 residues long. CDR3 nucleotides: TGCAGCGTTGAATTGGGGGGCGGCTATGGCTACACCTTC. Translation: CSVELGGGYGYTF. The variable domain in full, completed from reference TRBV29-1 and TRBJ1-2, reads SAVISQKPSRDICQRGTSLTIQCQVDSQVTMMFWYRQQPGQSLTLIATANQGSEATYESGFVIDKFPISRPNLTFSTLTVSNMSPEDSSIYLCSVELGGGYGYTFGSGTRLTVV.

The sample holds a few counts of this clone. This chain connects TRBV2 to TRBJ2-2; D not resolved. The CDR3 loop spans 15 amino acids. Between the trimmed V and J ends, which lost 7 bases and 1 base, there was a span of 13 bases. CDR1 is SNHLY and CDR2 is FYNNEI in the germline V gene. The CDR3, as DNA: TGTGCCAGCACCGACGGCAAACTGAACACCGGGGAGCTGTTTTTT. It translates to CASTDGKLNTGELFF.